The T cell receptor beta chain described here comes from a study of PD-1 blockade in mismatch repair-deficient tumors. Study information: Enrolled about 2013-2016, patients had progressing, pretreated mismatch repair-deficient cancers of approximately 13 types.

Germline V gene sequence: CDR1 SGHNT, CDR2 YENEEA. The CDR3 loop spans 15 amino acids. TCRdb keeps only in-frame clones here, not all; method: immunoSEQ multiplex PCR. The sample contains about 110,000 clones, roughly 80% of which appear only once. The study's findings and limits: Tumor-resident clones, often absent from pretreatment blood, expanded after pembrolizumab and then contracted.

About this clone itself: Its target is not known. An end of the junction does not agree with germline; a read error may underlie this.

Mismatch repair deficiency was confirmed in all patients, by PCR or immunohistochemistry. The sample here was peripheral blood, taken more than 58 weeks after starting pembrolizumab. The rearrangement links TRBV11-3 to TRBJ1-1; TRBD1 agrees at 8 bases. The source of this sequence is an adult with mismatch repair-deficient cancer. CDR3: CASSLDRQGNPEAFF. The DNA of the CDR3 is TGTGCCAGCAGCTTAGATAGACAGGGGAACCCTGAAGCTTTCTTT.